The 8 T cell receptor beta chains reported below all come from one sample, sequenced in a study of cytomegalovirus exposure and HLA in healthy donors. Primers included in the PCR were 60 Vbeta and 13 Jbeta primers. The repertoire was sequenced with immunoSEQ multiplex PCR; TCRdb's copy has only in-frame clones and lacks some. The data show 150,000 to 200,000 clones, with over 75% seen just once and roughly 2% held by the top ten. Sequenced input: PBMCs. These TCRs come from a woman between 18 and 30 years old in good health and CMV-seronegative.

The chain uses TRBV6-6 and TRBJ2-3, with TRBD1 matching 10 bases. CDR1 and CDR2 (germline): MNHNY, SVGAGI (reference sequence). CDR3 size: 15 residues. The junction had 7 bases not matched to a gene; V was cut back by 8 bases and J by 2 bases. CDR3 bases: TGTGCCAGCGGACCGGGACAGGGGCCCACAGATACGCAGTATTTT. Amino acids: CASGPGQGPTDTQYF.

A single count supports this clone. J is TRBJ2-7 and V is TRBV4-2, with 10 positions matching TRBD2. CDR3 length equals 16 residues. V trimming: 4 bases; J trimming: 1 base; junction bases outside the gene matches: 7. Germline-derived CDR1 and CDR2 are LGHNA and YNFKEQ. The chain's CDR3 is CASSLSSTSGSYEQYF. CDR3 nucleotide sequence: TGTGCCAGCAGCCTTTCTTCGACTAGCGGGTCCTACGAGCAGTACTTC.

The chain links TRBV27 to TRBJ2-1; 10 bases fit TRBD2. The CDR3 has 14 amino acids. CDR1 is MNHEY and CDR2 is SMNVEV in the germline V gene (reference sequence). J lost 5 bases, V lost 6 bases, and 4 bases had no gene match. The CDR3 sequence: CASRAGGTNNEQFF. In nucleotides, the CDR3 is TGTGCCAGCAGAGCGGGAGGGACGAACAATGAGCAGTTCTTC.

This clone was seen once. Here the CDR3 DNA reads TGCGCCAGCAGCCCCTCGGACAGGGTTAACTATGGCTACACCTTC. This sequence encodes CASSPSDRVNYGYTF. V usage is TRBV4-1 and J usage is TRBJ1-2; 8 nucleotides align to TRBD1. Germline CDR1 reads MGHRA; CDR2 reads YSYEKL. The J segment lost 1 base and the V segment lost 4 bases, leaving 5 bases of the junction unmatched. The CDR3 is made up of 15 amino acids.

This clone was found a few times. This chain uses TRBV28 with TRBJ1-1; D uncertain. Germline V lookup: CDR1 MDHEN, CDR2 SYDVKM. With 8 bases removed from V and 1 base from J, the gap between germline ends came to 11 bases. The CDR3 is 13 residues long. Here the CDR3 DNA reads TGTGCCAGCCACATCGCAGGGAACACTGAAGCTTTCTTT. Residues: CASHIAGNTEAFF.

This clone was counted a few times. The chain is built from TRBV27 and TRBJ2-1; 8 nucleotides line up with TRBD2. The V gene's germline CDR1 is MNHEY and CDR2 SMNVEV (reference sequence). Trimming cost V 4 bases and J 7 bases; bases outside gene matches: 6. The CDR3 has 14 residues. The DNA for the CDR3 is TGTGCCAGCAGTTCCGGACTAGCTGGGAATGAGCAGTTCTTC. It translates to CASSSGLAGNEQFF.

This sequence joins TRBV6-1 and TRBJ2-6, with 9 positions matching TRBD1. This CDR3 has 16 residues. V shed 2 bases and J 4 bases; nucleotides not matched to a gene: 3. The germline CDR1 and CDR2 sequences are MNHNS and SASEGT. CDR3 nucleotide sequence: TGTGCCAGCAGTGAATACAGGGGGCACGGGGCCAACGTCCTGACTTTC. As protein: CASSEYRGHGANVLTF.

This chain connects TRBV10-2 to TRBJ1-2; D is possibly TRBD1 (5 bases). The CDR3 covers 15 residues. Trimming shortened V by 7 bases and J by 6 bases, and 21 bases separated the two germline ends. Germline loops: CDR1 WSHSY, CDR2 SAAADI. CDR3 in DNA: TGCGCCAGCATGCTATCATCGGCAGGGTTGCATGGCTACACCTTC. It encodes CASMLSSAGLHGYTF.